Listed below are T cell receptor beta chains from one sample, sequenced in a study of blood T cell repertoires in COVID-19. The data were produced by immunoSEQ multiplex PCR, yet TCRdb's version contains in-frame clones alone and is incomplete. Among under 300,000 clones listed, 85% to 90% were seen once. The sequencing input was peripheral blood. These receptors all come from a woman aged 40 to 50 who had recovered from COVID-19. Both conserved end residues are part of each CDR3. Fields, in order: J gene, clone size, D gene, V gene, CDR3 protein, CDR3 DNA. The D gene is left open where the match is weak. Not every row has a clone size; where given, it reads once, few, many or a size class.

j_gene: TRBJ1-2; abundance: NA; d_gene: NA; v_gene: TRBV30; CDR3aa: CAWSPAGAVVGYTF; CDR3nt: TGTGCCTGGAGTCCCGCGGGGGCGGTGGTTGGCTACACCTTC
j_gene: TRBJ2-7; abundance: NA; d_gene: TRBD2; v_gene: TRBV30; CDR3aa: CAWSVLAGVGEQYF; CDR3nt: TGTGCCTGGAGTGTACTAGCGGGAGTAGGCGAGCAGTACTTC
j_gene: TRBJ2-1; abundance: once; d_gene: TRBD2; v_gene: TRBV6-5; CDR3aa: CATSGSGRGGNEQFF; CDR3nt: TGTGCCACCTCGGGTAGCGGGAGGGGGGGCAATGAGCAGTTCTTC
j_gene: TRBJ2-1; abundance: NA; d_gene: NA; v_gene: TRBV15; CDR3aa: CATSRDVRWEQFF; CDR3nt: TGTGCCACCAGCAGAGATGTGAGGTGGGAGCAGTTCTTC
j_gene: TRBJ1-2; abundance: few; d_gene: TRBD1; v_gene: TRBV15; CDR3aa: CATSPQGTGHTF; CDR3nt: TGTGCCACCAGCCCACAGGGGACGGGGCACACCTTC
j_gene: TRBJ2-3; abundance: NA; d_gene: NA; v_gene: TRBV5-4; CDR3aa: CASSLPSDTQYF; CDR3nt: TGTGCCAGCAGCTTGCCGTCAGATACGCAGTATTTT
j_gene: TRBJ2-1; abundance: NA; d_gene: NA; v_gene: TRBV6-5; CDR3aa: CASTTRDLGFNEQFF; CDR3nt: TGTGCCAGCACGACCCGGGACTTGGGTTTCAATGAGCAGTTCTTC
j_gene: TRBJ1-1; abundance: NA; d_gene: NA; v_gene: TRBV27; CDR3aa: CASSWGGVNTEAFF; CDR3nt: TGTGCCAGCAGTTGGGGGGGTGTGAACACTGAAGCTTTCTTT
j_gene: TRBJ2-1; abundance: NA; d_gene: TRBD2; v_gene: TRBV27; CDR3aa: CASSLGTSGRGNEQFF; CDR3nt: TGTGCCAGCAGTTTGGGGACTAGCGGGAGGGGAAATGAGCAGTTCTTC
j_gene: TRBJ2-2; abundance: NA; d_gene: NA; v_gene: TRBV24-1; CDR3aa: CATSDLLGGQGTGELFF; CDR3nt: TGTGCCACCAGTGATTTGTTGGGGGGGCAGGGCACCGGGGAGCTGTTTTTT
j_gene: TRBJ2-7; abundance: NA; d_gene: TRBD2; v_gene: TRBV6-2/TRBV6-3; CDR3aa: CASSYSWTSGTYEQYF; CDR3nt: TGTGCCAGCAGTTACTCCTGGACTAGCGGGACCTACGAGCAGTACTTC
j_gene: TRBJ2-1; abundance: NA; d_gene: TRBD2; v_gene: TRBV11-3; CDR3aa: CASSLRGGQPRNEQFF; CDR3nt: TGTGCCAGCAGCTTACGGGGGGGGCAGCCGAGGAATGAGCAGTTCTTC
j_gene: TRBJ2-3; abundance: NA; d_gene: TRBD2; v_gene: TRBV7-3; CDR3aa: CASSAQPLAGRGDTQYF; CDR3nt: TGTGCCAGCAGCGCGCAACCACTAGCGGGCCGAGGAGATACGCAGTATTTT
j_gene: TRBJ2-2; abundance: NA; d_gene: NA; v_gene: TRBV19; CDR3aa: CASSRDTNTGELFF; CDR3nt: TGTGCCAGTAGTAGGGACACCAACACCGGGGAGCTGTTTTTT
j_gene: TRBJ2-2; abundance: NA; d_gene: TRBD1; v_gene: TRBV7-3; CDR3aa: CASSRTGANTGELFF; CDR3nt: TGTGCCAGCAGCCGCACAGGGGCGAACACCGGGGAGCTGTTTTTT
j_gene: TRBJ2-1; abundance: NA; d_gene: TRBD2; v_gene: TRBV9; CDR3aa: CASSVGAGGTYNEQFF; CDR3nt: TGTGCCAGCAGCGTTGGGGCGGGAGGAACCTACAATGAGCAGTTCTTC
j_gene: TRBJ1-1; abundance: NA; d_gene: NA; v_gene: TRBV5-4; CDR3aa: CASSPGTPNTEAFF; CDR3nt: TGTGCCAGCAGCCCCGGGACACCGAACACTGAAGCTTTCTTT
j_gene: TRBJ2-1; abundance: NA; d_gene: NA; v_gene: TRBV5-6; CDR3aa: CASSLNGRPPGEQFF; CDR3nt: TGTGCCAGCAGCCTCAACGGGAGACCCCCGGGTGAGCAGTTCTTC
j_gene: TRBJ1-1; abundance: NA; d_gene: TRBD1; v_gene: TRBV3-1/TRBV3-2; CDR3aa: CASSPTGVTEAFF; CDR3nt: TGTGCCAGCAGCCCTACAGGGGTCACTGAAGCTTTCTTT
j_gene: TRBJ1-5; abundance: NA; d_gene: NA; v_gene: TRBV7-9; CDR3aa: CASSLPGQPQHF; CDR3nt: TGTGCCAGCAGCTTACCGGGTCAGCCCCAGCATTTT
j_gene: TRBJ1-3; abundance: NA; d_gene: NA; v_gene: TRBV5-1; CDR3aa: CASSSTGHSGNTIYF; CDR3nt: TGCGCCAGCAGCTCTACAGGGCACTCTGGAAACACCATATATTTT
j_gene: TRBJ1-2; abundance: NA; d_gene: NA; v_gene: TRBV10-3; CDR3aa: CAISEWGGALGYTF; CDR3nt: TGTGCCATCAGTGAGTGGGGGGGAGCCCTTGGCTACACCTTC
j_gene: TRBJ1-6; abundance: NA; d_gene: TRBD1; v_gene: TRBV11-1; CDR3aa: CASSLARTGRSPLHF; CDR3nt: TGTGCCAGCAGCTTAGCCCGGACAGGGAGGTCACCCCTCCACTTT
j_gene: TRBJ2-4; abundance: NA; d_gene: TRBD1; v_gene: TRBV5-1; CDR3aa: CASSRQGWENIQYF; CDR3nt: TGCGCCAGCAGCAGACAGGGGTGGGAAAACATTCAGTACTTC
j_gene: TRBJ1-3; abundance: NA; d_gene: NA; v_gene: TRBV18; CDR3aa: CASSPRSGNTIYF; CDR3nt: TGTGCCAGCTCGCCGCGGTCTGGAAACACCATATATTTT
j_gene: TRBJ2-1; abundance: NA; d_gene: NA; v_gene: TRBV7-9; CDR3aa: CASIPLRTVGHNEQFF; CDR3nt: TGTGCCAGTATTCCCCTCAGAACAGTAGGCCACAATGAGCAGTTCTTC
j_gene: TRBJ1-4; abundance: NA; d_gene: NA; v_gene: TRBV19; CDR3aa: CASSRRGQRANEKLFF; CDR3nt: TGTGCCAGTTCCCGCCGCGGACAGCGAGCTAATGAAAAACTGTTTTTT
j_gene: TRBJ1-5; abundance: NA; d_gene: TRBD1; v_gene: TRBV19; CDR3aa: CASSRGTGASNQPQHF; CDR3nt: TGTGCCAGTAGTAGAGGGACAGGGGCTAGCAATCAGCCCCAGCATTTT
j_gene: TRBJ2-1; abundance: NA; d_gene: NA; v_gene: TRBV7-2; CDR3aa: CASSLMAASNEQFF; CDR3nt: TGTGCCAGCAGCTTGATGGCGGCCTCCAATGAGCAGTTCTTC
j_gene: TRBJ2-1; abundance: NA; d_gene: NA; v_gene: TRBV13; CDR3aa: CASSPRGGSYNEQFF; CDR3nt: TGTGCCAGCAGCCCCAGGGGCGGCTCCTACAATGAGCAGTTCTTC
j_gene: TRBJ2-3; abundance: NA; d_gene: NA; v_gene: TRBV7-8; CDR3aa: CASSLVAGSRTDTQYF; CDR3nt: TGTGCCAGCAGCTTAGTTGCGGGGAGCAGGACAGATACGCAGTATTTT
j_gene: TRBJ2-7; abundance: NA; d_gene: TRBD2; v_gene: TRBV5-6; CDR3aa: CASSFPGLAYEQYF; CDR3nt: TGTGCCAGCTCCTTCCCGGGACTAGCCTACGAGCAGTACTTC
j_gene: TRBJ1-2; abundance: NA; d_gene: TRBD1; v_gene: TRBV6-2/TRBV6-3; CDR3aa: CASSYLRDRGRGGYGYTF; CDR3nt: TGTGCCAGCAGTTACCTCCGGGACAGGGGGCGCGGGGGCTATGGCTACACCTTC
j_gene: TRBJ2-1; abundance: NA; d_gene: TRBD2; v_gene: TRBV13; CDR3aa: CASSSGGTSGNEQFF; CDR3nt: TGTGCCAGCAGCTCCGGGGGGACTAGCGGCAATGAGCAGTTCTTC
j_gene: TRBJ2-3; abundance: NA; d_gene: NA; v_gene: TRBV9; CDR3aa: CASSVWRGTSTDTQYF; CDR3nt: TGTGCCAGCAGCGTATGGCGGGGAACTAGCACAGATACGCAGTATTTT
j_gene: TRBJ1-6; abundance: NA; d_gene: TRBD1; v_gene: TRBV5-6; CDR3aa: CASSFDRGQSPLHF; CDR3nt: TGTGCCAGCAGCTTTGACAGGGGGCAATCACCCCTCCACTTT
j_gene: TRBJ1-5; abundance: few; d_gene: TRBD1; v_gene: TRBV5-1; CDR3aa: CASSVTGGNQPQHF; CDR3nt: TGCGCCAGCAGCGTTACAGGGGGCAATCAGCCCCAGCATTTT
j_gene: TRBJ2-1; abundance: NA; d_gene: TRBD2; v_gene: TRBV30; CDR3aa: CAWSSGVVQFF; CDR3nt: TGTGCCTGGAGTAGCGGGGTGGTGCAGTTCTTC
j_gene: TRBJ2-1; abundance: NA; d_gene: TRBD1; v_gene: TRBV5-1; CDR3aa: CASSLAQGAIWNEQFF; CDR3nt: TGCGCCAGCAGCTTGGCCCAGGGGGCGATTTGGAATGAGCAGTTCTTC
j_gene: TRBJ2-2; abundance: NA; d_gene: NA; v_gene: TRBV4-2; CDR3aa: CASRRNGELFF; CDR3nt: TGTGCCAGCAGGAGAAACGGGGAGCTGTTTTTT
j_gene: TRBJ1-5; abundance: NA; d_gene: NA; v_gene: TRBV25-1; CDR3aa: CASSPGGGSNQPQHF; CDR3nt: TGTGCCAGCAGCCCTGGGGGGGGGAGCAATCAGCCCCAGCATTTT
j_gene: TRBJ2-1; abundance: NA; d_gene: TRBD2; v_gene: TRBV7-8; CDR3aa: CASSATSAYNEQFF; CDR3nt: TGTGCCAGCAGCGCCACTAGCGCCTACAATGAGCAGTTCTTC
j_gene: TRBJ2-1; abundance: few; d_gene: NA; v_gene: TRBV3-1/TRBV3-2; CDR3aa: CASSQGAGEQFF; CDR3nt: TGTGCCAGCAGCCAAGGGGCGGGTGAGCAGTTCTTC
j_gene: TRBJ2-7; abundance: NA; d_gene: TRBD2; v_gene: TRBV25-1; CDR3aa: CASSVHSGSYEQYF; CDR3nt: TGTGCCAGCAGTGTCCATAGCGGGAGTTACGAGCAGTACTTC
j_gene: TRBJ2-5; abundance: NA; d_gene: NA; v_gene: TRBV5-6; CDR3aa: CASSLGGTLGRPPKYF; CDR3nt: TGTGCCAGCAGCTTGGGGGGGACACTAGGGCGACCCCCCAAGTACTTC
j_gene: TRBJ1-4; abundance: few; d_gene: NA; v_gene: TRBV19; CDR3aa: CASRHTNEKLFF; CDR3nt: TGTGCCAGTAGGCACACAAATGAAAAACTGTTTTTT